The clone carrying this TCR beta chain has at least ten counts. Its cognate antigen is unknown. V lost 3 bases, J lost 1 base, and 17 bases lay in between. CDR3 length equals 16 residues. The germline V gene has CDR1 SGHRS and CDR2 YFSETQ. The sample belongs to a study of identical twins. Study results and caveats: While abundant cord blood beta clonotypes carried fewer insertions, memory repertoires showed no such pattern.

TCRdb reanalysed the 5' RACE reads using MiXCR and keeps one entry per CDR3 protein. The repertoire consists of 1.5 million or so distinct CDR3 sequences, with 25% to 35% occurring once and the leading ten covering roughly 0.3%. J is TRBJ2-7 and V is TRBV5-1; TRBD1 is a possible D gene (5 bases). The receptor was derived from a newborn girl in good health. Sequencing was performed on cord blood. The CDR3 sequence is CASSSRQWIVSYEQYF. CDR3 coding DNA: TGCGCCAGCAGCTCCAGACAGTGGATAGTGTCCTACGAGCAGTACTTC.